Listed below are T cell receptor beta chains from one sample, sequenced in a study of control samples from healthy donors and cancer patients. Sequenced by immunoSEQ multiplex PCR; TCRdb stores in-frame clones only, minus some. Of approximately 120,000 clones listed, almost 95% are singletons. Input material: PBMCs. The origin of the receptors is an elderly man with head and neck cancer. The CDR3 runs from the conserved cysteine through the conserved F or W. The D gene is left open where the match is weak. Where a row states a size, it is once, few, many or the class of an expanded clone; other rows omit it.

clone_size j_call cdr3_length v_call d_call cdr3_nt cdr3_aa
NA TRBJ1-1 13 TRBV3-1/TRBV3-2 TRBD1 TGTGCCAGCAAGCAAACAGGGGAAACTGAAGCTTTCTTT CASKQTGETEAFF
NA TRBJ1-2 14 TRBV5-1 TRBD1 TGCGCCAGCAGCTTGGACACAGGGGTCTATGGCTACACCTTC CASSLDTGVYGYTF
NA TRBJ1-6 15 TRBV19 NA TGTGCCACCGGGCCAACAGGGTCGGGTAATTCACCCCTCCACTTT CATGPTGSGNSPLHF
few TRBJ1-1 14 TRBV11-2 NA TGTGCCAGCAGCTTAGGGCTGGTCGGCTATGAAGCTTTCTTT CASSLGLVGYEAFF
NA TRBJ1-2 12 TRBV5-1 NA TGCGCCAGCAGCCCCAACAGGGATGGCTACACCTTC CASSPNRDGYTF
NA TRBJ2-3 18 TRBV18 TRBD2 TGTGCCAGCTCACCATTCGGGACTAGCGGGCCCTACACAGATACGCAGTATTTT CASSPFGTSGPYTDTQYF
NA TRBJ2-5 15 TRBV11-2 NA TGTGCCAGCAGCTCCCGGGGACCGACACAAGAGACCCAGTACTTC CASSSRGPTQETQYF
NA TRBJ2-7 14 TRBV5-1 TRBD2 TGCGCCAGCAGCCGACTAGCGGGAGGACACGAGCAGTACTTC CASSRLAGGHEQYF
NA TRBJ2-7 14 TRBV30 TRBD2 TGTGCCTGGAGTGTGGGCGGCGGGGGGGACGAGCAGTACTTC CAWSVGGGGDEQYF
once TRBJ2-7 13 TRBV5-6 TRBD1 TGTGCCAGTAACACCGGGACAGACTACGAGCAGTACTTC CASNTGTDYEQYF
NA TRBJ1-2 15 TRBV2 NA TGTGCCAGCAGTGAAGTACGTCCGGGCAACTATGGCTACACCTTC CASSEVRPGNYGYTF
NA TRBJ2-7 13 TRBV2 NA TGTGCCAGCAGACAGGACTTGACTTACGAGCAGTACTTC CASRQDLTYEQYF
NA TRBJ2-5 12 TRBV30 NA TGTGCCTGGAATAGCGGACAAGAGACCCAGTACTTC CAWNSGQETQYF
NA TRBJ2-5 17 TRBV5-1 NA TGCGCCAGCAGCACCAGGGGACCCCCCAGGGAGATGGAGACCCAGTACTTC CASSTRGPPREMETQYF
NA TRBJ1-1 13 TRBV18 NA TGTGCCAGCTCACAGAATTCACAGGTTGAAGCTTTCTTT CASSQNSQVEAFF
NA TRBJ2-1 16 TRBV4-3 NA TGCGCCAGCAGCCGCCGTGCACTAGCAGACTACAATGAGCAGTTCTTC CASSRRALADYNEQFF
NA TRBJ1-2 13 TRBV9 NA TGTGCCAGCAGCGTGCAGGGGCTGGGTGGCTACACCTTC CASSVQGLGGYTF
NA TRBJ2-5 15 TRBV9 NA TGTGCCAGCAGCGTAGTTGGGGCATTCCAAGAGACCCAGTACTTC CASSVVGAFQETQYF
NA TRBJ2-5 13 TRBV5-1 NA TGCGCCAGCAGGGGCAGTTACCAAGAGACCCAGTACTTC CASRGSYQETQYF
NA TRBJ1-3 13 TRBV19 NA TGTGCCAGTAGCTCAGGCCGGGGAAACACCATATATTTT CASSSGRGNTIYF
NA TRBJ2-2 16 TRBV27 TRBD1 TGTGCCAGCAGTCCGACCGGGACAGTCAGCACCGGGGAGCTGTTTTTT CASSPTGTVSTGELFF
NA TRBJ2-3 18 TRBV3-1/TRBV3-2 TRBD2 TGTGCCAGCAGCCAAGAAACCGGGCTAGCGGGAGGGCCGGCTACGCAGTATTTT CASSQETGLAGGPATQYF
NA TRBJ2-3 14 TRBV3-1/TRBV3-2 NA TGTGCCAGCAAAATGGCCCCTAGCACAGATACGCAGTATTTT CASKMAPSTDTQYF
NA TRBJ2-1 15 TRBV9 TRBD2 TGTGCCAGCAGCCGTAGCGGGAGTTGGAACAATGAGCAGTTCTTC CASSRSGSWNNEQFF
NA TRBJ1-1 15 TRBV6-5 NA TGTGCCAGCAGTCCCCAGGCGGCAACAAACACTGAAGCTTTCTTT CASSPQAATNTEAFF
NA TRBJ2-3 15 TRBV9 NA TGTGCCAGCAGCGTAGAGGCGATACCCACAGATACGCAGTATTTT CASSVEAIPTDTQYF
once TRBJ2-7 14 TRBV11-2 NA TGTGCCAGCAGCTTACGGCAGGGTACCTACGAGCAGTACTTC CASSLRQGTYEQYF
NA TRBJ2-6 21 TRBV9 NA TGTGCCAGCAGCCCTTTCGGGGGCGCGGCGGGAGTTGGTGGTGGGGCCAACGTCCTGACTTTC CASSPFGGAAGVGGGANVLTF
NA TRBJ1-2 15 TRBV3-1/TRBV3-2 NA TGTGCCAGCAGCCAAGTGGAGGGCCCCATCTATGGCTACACCTTC CASSQVEGPIYGYTF
NA TRBJ1-1 10 TRBV29-1 NA TGCAGCGTTGAAGGCACTGAAGCTTTCTTT CSVEGTEAFF
NA TRBJ2-4 16 TRBV6-5 NA TGTGCCAGCAGTTACTCTACATTTATAGCCAAAAACATTCAGTACTTC CASSYSTFIAKNIQYF
NA TRBJ2-7 15 TRBV5-6 TRBD2 TGTGCCAGCAGCTTCGGAGGGAGGGCCTCCTACGAGCAGTACTTC CASSFGGRASYEQYF
NA TRBJ2-2 17 TRBV9 NA TGTGCCAGCAGCCCTTCGGCCGGGACGTCGAACACCGGGGAGCTGTTTTTT CASSPSAGTSNTGELFF
NA TRBJ1-2 13 TRBV14 NA TGTGCCAGCAGCCAAGGGTGGGAGTATGGCTACACCTTC CASSQGWEYGYTF
NA TRBJ2-7 14 TRBV7-9 TRBD1 TGTGCCAGCAGCAGACAGGGCCCATCCTACGAGCAGTACTTC CASSRQGPSYEQYF
NA TRBJ1-1 16 TRBV6-2/TRBV6-3 TRBD1 TGTGCCAGCAGCCGTCGTCAGGGGGCTGGGAACACTGAAGCTTTCTTT CASSRRQGAGNTEAFF
NA TRBJ2-7 13 TRBV5-6 NA TGTGCCAGCAGCTTTTACGGACTAAACGAGCAGTACTTC CASSFYGLNEQYF
NA TRBJ1-1 13 TRBV5-1 NA TGCGCCAGCAGCTCCGAAGGGGTGGCTGAAGCTTTCTTT CASSSEGVAEAFF
once TRBJ2-3 18 TRBV21-1 NA TGTGCCAGCAGTCCGGGACAGGGGAATGGTACTAGCACAGATACGCAGTATTTT CASSPGQGNGTSTDTQYF
NA TRBJ1-1 15 TRBV5-1 TRBD1 TGCGCCAGCAGCCTCCCCCGACAGGGGGGCACTGAAGCTTTCTTT CASSLPRQGGTEAFF
NA TRBJ2-7 14 TRBV5-1 TRBD1 TGCGCCAGCAGCGCCCTGACAGGGGGCGACGAGCAGTACTTC CASSALTGGDEQYF
few TRBJ2-2 16 TRBV2 NA TGTGCCAGCAGTGATAGGGATGGTGCGAACACCGGGGAGCTGTTTTTT CASSDRDGANTGELFF
NA TRBJ2-1 15 TRBV27 TRBD2 TGTGCCAGCGCCACCGGGACTAGCGGGAGCGATGAGCAGTTCTTC CASATGTSGSDEQFF
NA TRBJ2-1 12 TRBV28 NA TGTGCCAGCAACGAGTACGACCAATCAACGTTCTTC CASNEYDQSTFF
NA TRBJ2-1 16 TRBV18 TRBD2 TGTGCCAGCTCACCTTCCGGGACTACGCGCGGAGGTGCGCAGTTCTTC CASSPSGTTRGGAQFF
once TRBJ2-1 16 TRBV7-9 NA TGTGCCAGCAGCTTAGGAGGGGGCGTCGGGGGCAATGAGCAGTTCTTC CASSLGGGVGGNEQFF
NA TRBJ1-3 15 TRBV2 TRBD1 TGTGCCAGCGCGGGACAGGCGTTCTCTGGGAACACCATATATTTT CASAGQAFSGNTIYF
NA TRBJ1-2 12 TRBV9 NA TGTGCCAGCGGATTCAGCAACTATGGCTACACCTTC CASGFSNYGYTF
NA TRBJ2-5 16 TRBV5-1 TRBD2 TGCGCCAGCAGCGTGGGACTAGCGGGGGACCAAGAGACCCAGTACTTC CASSVGLAGDQETQYF
NA TRBJ2-3 16 TRBV5-1 NA TGCGCCAGCAGCTTGGCGTGGGGAAGGGGCACAGATACGCAGTATTTT CASSLAWGRGTDTQYF
NA TRBJ1-4 17 TRBV19 TRBD1 TGTGCCAGTAAAACCGGGACAGGGGGCGATTTAGGTGAAAAACTGTTTTTT CASKTGTGGDLGEKLFF
NA TRBJ2-1 17 TRBV7-2 TRBD2 TGTGCCAGCAGTCCAGCTGACGGGGGGGGATCCTACAATGAGCAGTTCTTC CASSPADGGGSYNEQFF